The clone carrying this T cell receptor (beta chain) was observed once. Its antigen is not known. Time point of the sample: longitudinal time-point 1 (baseline). The unsorted libraries were generated from a total of 2 million PBMCs, which had been stored in RNAlater at -80 C. This entry belongs to a study of neurological immune-mediated disorders. Overall study findings and caveats: None of the CDR3 amino acid sequences of expanded clones were shared across subjects, and this suggested private repertoires in all groups.

Synthesis of cDNA was carried out by template-switch 5'RACE. The reaction used 10-nucleotide random UMIs. Every sequencing run gave over 180 million TCR-beta sequences, taken from 15-18 subjects. TCRdb analysed the 5' RACE reads with MiXCR anew, one entry per CDR3 protein. The sample lists fewer than 55,000 distinct CDR3 sequences, more than 8.5% occurring once. Trimming took 0 bases from V and 4 from J, leaving 16 bases between them. Per germline, CDR1 SGHRS and CDR2 YFSETQ. CDR3 length: 17 residues. The sample taken for sequencing was PBMCs. The receptor comes from a woman aged 40-49 years in good health. This chain uses TRBV5-1 with TRBJ2-2; D may match TRBD1 or TRBD2 (6 bases each). CDR3 sequence reads: CASSLAVGGLVTGELFF. The DNA for the CDR3 is TGCGCCAGCAGCTTGGCCGTCGGGGGCTTGGTCACCGGGGAGCTGTTTTTT. The variable domain in full, completed from reference TRBV5-1 and TRBJ2-2, reads KAGVTQTPRYLIKTRGQQVTLSCSPISGHRSVSWYQQTPGQGLQFLFEYFSETQRNKGNFPGRFSGRQFSNSRSEMNVSTLELGDSALYLCASSLAVGGLVTGELFFGEGSRLTVL.